These T cell receptor beta chains were read from a single sample in a study of CD8 T cells in Susac syndrome. TCRdb recomputed calls from the immunoSEQ multiplex PCR reads with MiXCR, one row per CDR3 protein. This table holds roughly 50,000 distinct CDR3 sequences, roughly 92% found once. Sequenced input: CD8+ T cells from PBMCs. The receptors derive from a human donor in good health. Both conserved end residues are part of each CDR3. A D gene is named only where the DNA matches it firmly. Size is stated for part of the rows, as once, few or many counts, or as a class when the clone is expanded.

v_gene: TRBV9
abundance: -
d_gene: -
j_gene: TRBJ2-7
CDR3nt: TGTGCCAGCAGCGTAGGATGGGGAAGCTACGAGCAGTACTTC
CDR3aa: CASSVGWGSYEQYF

v_gene: TRBV7-9
abundance: once
d_gene: TRBD2
j_gene: TRBJ2-7
CDR3nt: TGTGCCAGCAGCTCACGGGAGGGACTACCATCCTACGAGCAGTACTTC
CDR3aa: CASSSREGLPSYEQYF

v_gene: TRBV27
abundance: once
d_gene: TRBD1
j_gene: TRBJ2-7
CDR3nt: TGTGCCAGCAGCCACAGGGGTAGTTCCTACGAGCAGTACTTC
CDR3aa: CASSHRGSSYEQYF

v_gene: TRBV11-2
abundance: -
d_gene: -
j_gene: TRBJ2-2
CDR3nt: TGTGCCAGCAGCCCCGGGACACCGTGGACCGGGGAGCTGTTTTTT
CDR3aa: CASSPGTPWTGELFF

v_gene: TRBV25-1
abundance: -
d_gene: -
j_gene: TRBJ1-2
CDR3nt: TGTGCCAGCAGTGGCAGCAGACGAGGGGTACAGGGAAGAAATGGCTACACCTTC
CDR3aa: CASSGSRRGVQGRNGYTF

v_gene: TRBV29-1
abundance: once
d_gene: TRBD1
j_gene: TRBJ1-3
CDR3nt: TGCAGCGTTGAATTCCGGGACAGGGGAAACACCATATATTTT
CDR3aa: CSVEFRDRGNTIYF

v_gene: TRBV7-9
abundance: -
d_gene: -
j_gene: TRBJ2-7
CDR3nt: TGTGCCAGCAGCTTAACCACAGACGGGTTTCTTACCTACGAGCAGTACTTC
CDR3aa: CASSLTTDGFLTYEQYF

v_gene: TRBV7-9
abundance: -
d_gene: TRBD2
j_gene: TRBJ2-1
CDR3nt: TGTGCCAGCAGCTCTCCGGGACTAGCGGGGAATGAGCAGTTCTTC
CDR3aa: CASSSPGLAGNEQFF

v_gene: TRBV19
abundance: -
d_gene: -
j_gene: TRBJ2-5
CDR3nt: TGTGCCAGTAGTATAGCCACGGCGGAGACCCAGTACTTC
CDR3aa: CASSIATAETQYF

v_gene: TRBV3-1
abundance: -
d_gene: TRBD2
j_gene: TRBJ2-7
CDR3nt: TGTGCCAGCAGCCAAGGGGGACTAGCAGGGGCCTACGAGCAGTACTTC
CDR3aa: CASSQGGLAGAYEQYF

v_gene: TRBV15
abundance: once
d_gene: -
j_gene: TRBJ1-1
CDR3nt: TGTGCCACCAGCACTTCTCCGACAGGGAACACTGAAGCTTTCTTT
CDR3aa: CATSTSPTGNTEAFF

v_gene: TRBV20-1
abundance: -
d_gene: TRBD2
j_gene: TRBJ2-1
CDR3nt: TGCAGTGCTAGGGGGACTAGTGGGGGAGGGCCGCATGAGCAGTTCTTC
CDR3aa: CSARGTSGGGPHEQFF

v_gene: TRBV29-1
abundance: few
d_gene: -
j_gene: TRBJ2-7
CDR3nt: TGCAGCGTTGATGACAGTTACGAGCAGTACTTC
CDR3aa: CSVDDSYEQYF

v_gene: TRBV12-2
abundance: -
d_gene: -
j_gene: TRBJ1-5
CDR3nt: TGTGCAAGTCGCTCCCCCGGGACAGGGGGCCCCAATCAGCCCCAGCATTTT
CDR3aa: CASRSPGTGGPNQPQHF

v_gene: TRBV7-9
abundance: -
d_gene: TRBD1
j_gene: TRBJ1-1
CDR3nt: TGTGCCAGCAGCTTAGCTGGGACAGGGGGGACTGAAGCTTTCTTT
CDR3aa: CASSLAGTGGTEAFF

v_gene: TRBV2
abundance: -
d_gene: TRBD2
j_gene: TRBJ2-2
CDR3nt: TGTGCCAGCAGTGTAGGGCTAGCGGGAGTAACCGGGGAGCTGTTTTTT
CDR3aa: CASSVGLAGVTGELFF